This T cell receptor beta chain was recorded in a study of cytomegalovirus exposure and HLA in healthy donors. Study-wide context: One earlier analysis, a look at 200 million or so T cells, found some 100 million unique TCR beta sequences.

60 Vbeta and 13 Jbeta primers were used in PCR. Clones were sequenced by immunoSEQ multiplex PCR, and TCRdb holds only the in-frame ones, with some missing. This sample has about 160,000 clones; roughly four fifths occur once, and the top ten carry just over 3%. Findings and limits, study-wide: Later analysis identified a missense DCLRE1C variant that was linked to TCR beta V- and J-gene trimming.

As regards this clone: Its antigen is as yet unknown.

Each donor was healthy, and each was a bone marrow donor. At the time of sampling, donors were nominally healthy, though unrecorded immune exposures were likely. This receptor was taken from a woman aged 40-49 years in good health and CMV-seronegative. Material: PBMCs.

The CDR3 DNA is TGTGCCAGCAGCTTGGTCGCAGAGGGAGGTGAAAAACTGTTTTTT. Translation: CASSLVAEGGEKLFF. V is TRBV5-6 and J is TRBJ1-4, with D unclear. CDR3 size: 15 residues. The ends were cut back, 0 bases at V and 7 bases at J, with 13 bases in the middle. CDR1 is SGHDT, CDR2 YYEEEE, per germline.